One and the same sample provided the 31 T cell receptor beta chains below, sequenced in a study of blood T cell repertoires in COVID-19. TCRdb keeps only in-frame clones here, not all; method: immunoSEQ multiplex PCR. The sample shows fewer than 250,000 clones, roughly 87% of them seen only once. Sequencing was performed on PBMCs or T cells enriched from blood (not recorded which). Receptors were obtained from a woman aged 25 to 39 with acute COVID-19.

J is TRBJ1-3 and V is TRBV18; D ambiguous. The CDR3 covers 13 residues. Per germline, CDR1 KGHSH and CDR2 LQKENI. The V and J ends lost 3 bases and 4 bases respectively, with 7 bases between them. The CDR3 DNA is TGTGCCAGCTCACCGGAGAGAGGAAACACCATATATTTT. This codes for CASSPERGNTIYF.

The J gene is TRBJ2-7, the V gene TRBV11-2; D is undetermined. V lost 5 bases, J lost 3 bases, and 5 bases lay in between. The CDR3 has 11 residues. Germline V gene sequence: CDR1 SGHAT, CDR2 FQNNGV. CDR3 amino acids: CASSINYEQYF. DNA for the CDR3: TGTGCCAGCAGCATTAACTACGAGCAGTACTTC.

The CDR3 nucleotides are TGTGCCAGCAGCTCGAACCCTCGGACTAGCGGGGGAACCGGGGAGCTGTTTTTT. It encodes CASSSNPRTSGGTGELFF. This chain connects TRBV5-5 to TRBJ2-2; TRBD2 matches 13 bases. With V trimmed by 3 bases and J by 5 bases, 10 bases remained unmatched. This CDR3 region has 18 residues. The V gene's germline CDR1 is SGHKS and CDR2 YYEKEE (reference sequence).

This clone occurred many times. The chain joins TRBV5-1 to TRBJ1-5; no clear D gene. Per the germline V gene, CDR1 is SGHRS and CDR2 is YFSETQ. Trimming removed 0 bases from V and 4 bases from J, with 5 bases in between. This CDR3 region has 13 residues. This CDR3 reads CASSLELNQPQHF. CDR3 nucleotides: TGCGCCAGCAGCTTGGAACTTAATCAGCCCCAGCATTTT.

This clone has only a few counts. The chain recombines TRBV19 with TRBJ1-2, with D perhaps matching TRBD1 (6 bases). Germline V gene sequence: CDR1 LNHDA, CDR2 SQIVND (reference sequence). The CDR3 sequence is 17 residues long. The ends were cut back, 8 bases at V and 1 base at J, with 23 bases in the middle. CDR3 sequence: CASRTTGIRKNNYGYTF. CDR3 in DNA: TGTGCCAGTCGCACTACAGGGATCCGGAAGAATAACTATGGCTACACCTTC.

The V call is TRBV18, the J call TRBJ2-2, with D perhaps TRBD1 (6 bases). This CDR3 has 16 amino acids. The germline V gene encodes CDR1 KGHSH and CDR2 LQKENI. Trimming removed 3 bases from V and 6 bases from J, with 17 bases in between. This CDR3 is CASSPQTGSVAGELFF. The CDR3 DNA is TGTGCCAGCTCACCGCAAACAGGGTCGGTGGCCGGGGAGCTGTTTTTT.

The CDR3 DNA reads TGTGCCAGCAGTCGGGACTCCGGGGTGAGCACAGATACGCAGTATTTT. Translated: CASSRDSGVSTDTQYF. The chain carries TRBV7-2 and TRBJ2-3; a possible D gene is TRBD2 (6 bases). Germline V gene lookup returns CDR1 SGHTA and CDR2 FQGNSA. The CDR3 has 16 amino acids. The germline V and J ends were trimmed by 6 bases and 0 bases, with 16 bases remaining between them.

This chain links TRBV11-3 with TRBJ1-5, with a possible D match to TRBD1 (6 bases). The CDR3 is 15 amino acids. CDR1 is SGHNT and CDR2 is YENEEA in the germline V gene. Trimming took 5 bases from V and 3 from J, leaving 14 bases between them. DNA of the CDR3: TGTGCCAGCAGCCCCCCCGGACAGAACAATCAGCCCCAGCATTTT. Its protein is CASSPPGQNNQPQHF.

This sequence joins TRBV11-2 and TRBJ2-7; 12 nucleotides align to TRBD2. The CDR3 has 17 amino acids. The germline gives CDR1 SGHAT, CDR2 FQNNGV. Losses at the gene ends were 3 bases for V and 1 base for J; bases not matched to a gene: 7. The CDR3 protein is CASSFALAGGRSYEQYF. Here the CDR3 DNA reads TGTGCCAGCAGCTTCGCCCTAGCGGGGGGGCGTTCCTACGAGCAGTACTTC.

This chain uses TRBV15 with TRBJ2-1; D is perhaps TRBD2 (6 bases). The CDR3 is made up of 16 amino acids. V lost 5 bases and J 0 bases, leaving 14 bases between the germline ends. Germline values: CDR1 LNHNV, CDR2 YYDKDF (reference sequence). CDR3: CATSRPGVISYNEQFF. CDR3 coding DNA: TGTGCCACCAGCCGCCCGGGGGTTATCTCCTACAATGAGCAGTTCTTC.

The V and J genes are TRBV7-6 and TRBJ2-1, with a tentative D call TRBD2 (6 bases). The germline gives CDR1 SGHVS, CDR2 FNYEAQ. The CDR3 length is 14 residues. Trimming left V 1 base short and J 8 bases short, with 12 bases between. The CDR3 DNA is TGTGCCAGCAGCTTAGACGGTTCGGGGGATGAGCAGTTCTTC. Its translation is CASSLDGSGDEQFF. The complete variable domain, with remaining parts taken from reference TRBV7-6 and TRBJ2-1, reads GAGVSQSPRYKVTKRGQDVALRCDPISGHVSLYWYRQALGQGPEFLTYFNYEAQQDKSGLPNDRFSAERPEGSISTLTIQRTEQRDSAMYRCASSLDGSGDEQFFGPGTRLTVL.

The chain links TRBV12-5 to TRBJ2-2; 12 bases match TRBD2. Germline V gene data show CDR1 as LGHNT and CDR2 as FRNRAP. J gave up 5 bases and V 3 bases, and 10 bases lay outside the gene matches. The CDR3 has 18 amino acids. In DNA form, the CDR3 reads TGTGCTAGTGGTTTTGTGGGTGCTAGCGGGGGGGCAACCGGGGAGCTGTTTTTT. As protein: CASGFVGASGGATGELFF. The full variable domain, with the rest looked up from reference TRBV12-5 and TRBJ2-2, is DARVTQTPRHKVTEMGQEVTMRCQPILGHNTVFWYRQTMMQGLELLAYFRNRAPLDDSGMPKDRFSAEMPDATLATLKIQPSEPRDSAVYFCASGFVGASGGATGELFFGEGSRLTVL.

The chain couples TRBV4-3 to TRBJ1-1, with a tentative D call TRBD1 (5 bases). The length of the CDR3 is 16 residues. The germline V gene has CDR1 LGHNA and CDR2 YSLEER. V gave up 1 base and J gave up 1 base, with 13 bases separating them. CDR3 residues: CASSQASGGTNTEAFF. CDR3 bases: TGCGCCAGCAGCCAAGCTTCCGGAGGGACGAACACTGAAGCTTTCTTT.

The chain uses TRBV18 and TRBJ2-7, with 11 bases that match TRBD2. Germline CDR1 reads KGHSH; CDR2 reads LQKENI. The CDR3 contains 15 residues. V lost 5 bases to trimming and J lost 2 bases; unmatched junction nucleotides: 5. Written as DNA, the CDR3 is TGTGCCAGCTCATCCCTAGCGGGGGGTCCCTACGAGCAGTACTTC. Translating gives CASSSLAGGPYEQYF.

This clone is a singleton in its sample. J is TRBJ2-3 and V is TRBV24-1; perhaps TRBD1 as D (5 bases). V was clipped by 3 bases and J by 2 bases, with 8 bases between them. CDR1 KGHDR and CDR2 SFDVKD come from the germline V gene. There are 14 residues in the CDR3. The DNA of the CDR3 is TGTGCCACCAGTGATCCGACAGCCACAGATACGCAGTATTTT. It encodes CATSDPTATDTQYF.

The chain's CDR3 is CASSQGGQGARANEKLFF. The CDR3 DNA reads as TGTGCCAGCAGCCAAGGGGGACAGGGGGCGCGGGCTAATGAAAAACTGTTTTTT. The rearrangement links TRBV11-2 to TRBJ1-4; 12 bases line up with TRBD1. Germline lookup yields CDR1 SGHAT and CDR2 FQNNGV. This CDR3 is built from 18 residues. Unmatched junction bases numbered 10, after V lost 5 bases and J lost 3 bases.

The CDR3 DNA sequence: TGTGCCAGCACCCTAGGGAGAGCCGAGCAGTTCTTC. Translation gives CASTLGRAEQFF. The chain carries TRBV12-3 or TRBV12-4 and TRBJ2-1; D perhaps matches TRBD2 (5 bases). Deletions cut 7 bases from V and 10 bases from J, with 14 bases between. CDR3 length equals 12 residues.

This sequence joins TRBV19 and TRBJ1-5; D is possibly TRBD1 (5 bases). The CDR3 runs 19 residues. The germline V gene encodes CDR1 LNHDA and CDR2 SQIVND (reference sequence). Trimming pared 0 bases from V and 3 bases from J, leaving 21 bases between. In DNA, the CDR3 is TGTGCCAGTAGTATAGATCCATCGGCTGATAGTGGGGCCAATCAGCCCCAGCATTTT. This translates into CASSIDPSADSGANQPQHF.

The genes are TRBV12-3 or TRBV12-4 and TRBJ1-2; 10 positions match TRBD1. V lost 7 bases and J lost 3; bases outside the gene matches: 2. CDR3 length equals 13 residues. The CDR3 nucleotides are TGTGCCAGCAAGGGGACAGGGGACTATGGCTACACCTTC. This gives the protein CASKGTGDYGYTF.

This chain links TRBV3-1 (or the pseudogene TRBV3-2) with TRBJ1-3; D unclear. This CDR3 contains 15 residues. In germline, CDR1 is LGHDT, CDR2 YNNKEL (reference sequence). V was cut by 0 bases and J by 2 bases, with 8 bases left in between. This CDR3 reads CASSQDMAAGNTIYF. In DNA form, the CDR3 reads TGTGCCAGCAGCCAAGATATGGCGGCTGGAAACACCATATATTTT.

The CDR3 protein is CASSEDAGRGNTIYF. In nucleotides, the CDR3 is TGTGCCAGCAGTGAAGACGCGGGAAGGGGAAACACCATATATTTT. The rearrangement joins TRBV2 to TRBJ1-3; no firm D call. Germline CDR1 reads SNHLY; CDR2 reads FYNNEI. The CDR3 is 15 residues long. V was trimmed by 1 base and J by 4 bases, leaving 11 bases between them.

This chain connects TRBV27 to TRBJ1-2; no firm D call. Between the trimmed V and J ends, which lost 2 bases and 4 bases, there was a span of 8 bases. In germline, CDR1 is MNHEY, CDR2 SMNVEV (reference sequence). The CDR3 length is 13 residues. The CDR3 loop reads CASSLRGSYGYTF. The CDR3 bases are TGTGCCAGCAGTTTAAGAGGATCCTATGGCTACACCTTC.

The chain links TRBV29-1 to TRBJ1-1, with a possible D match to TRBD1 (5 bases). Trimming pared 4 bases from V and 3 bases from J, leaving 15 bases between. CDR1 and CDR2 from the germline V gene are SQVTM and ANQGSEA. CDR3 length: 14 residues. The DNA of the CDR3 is TGCAGCGTTGGAACCGGGACGGGAGACACTGAAGCTTTCTTT. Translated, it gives CSVGTGTGDTEAFF.

The CDR3 bases are TGCGCCAGCAGCAGGGACAGTTATAATTCACCCCTCCACTTT. Its protein is CASSRDSYNSPLHF. V and J are TRBV4-1 and TRBJ1-6, with 7 positions matching TRBD1. Trimming removed 5 bases from V and 4 bases from J; junction bases left unmatched: 2. Germline CDR1 MGHRA, CDR2 YSYEKL. This CDR3 contains 14 residues.

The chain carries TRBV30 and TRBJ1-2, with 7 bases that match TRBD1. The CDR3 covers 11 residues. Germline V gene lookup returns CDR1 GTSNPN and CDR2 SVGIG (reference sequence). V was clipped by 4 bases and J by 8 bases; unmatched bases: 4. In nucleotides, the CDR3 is TGTGCCTGGACCGGGACAGACGGCTACACCTTC. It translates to CAWTGTDGYTF.

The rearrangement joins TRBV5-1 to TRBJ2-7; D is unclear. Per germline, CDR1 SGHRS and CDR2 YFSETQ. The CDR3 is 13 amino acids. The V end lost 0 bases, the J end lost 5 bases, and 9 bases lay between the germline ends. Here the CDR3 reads CASSLALADEQYF. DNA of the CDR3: TGCGCCAGCAGCTTGGCCCTTGCAGACGAGCAGTACTTC.

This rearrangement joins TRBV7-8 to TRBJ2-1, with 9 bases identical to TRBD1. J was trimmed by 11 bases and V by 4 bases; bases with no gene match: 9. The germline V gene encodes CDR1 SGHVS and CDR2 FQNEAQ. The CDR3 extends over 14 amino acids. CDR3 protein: CASSYRDRVEKQFF. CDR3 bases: TGTGCCAGCAGCTACCGGGACAGGGTCGAAAAGCAGTTCTTC.

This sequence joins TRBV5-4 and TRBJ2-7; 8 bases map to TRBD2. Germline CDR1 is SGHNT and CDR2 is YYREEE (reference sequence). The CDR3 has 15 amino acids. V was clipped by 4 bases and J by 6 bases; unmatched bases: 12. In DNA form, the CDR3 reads TGTGCCAGCAGCGGACCGGGACTAGGTGTTAGCGAGCAGTACTTC. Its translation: CASSGPGLGVSEQYF. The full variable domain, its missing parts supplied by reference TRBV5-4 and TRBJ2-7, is ETGVTQSPTHLIKTRGQQVTLRCSSQSGHNTVSWYQQALGQGPQFIFQYYREEENGRGNFPPRFSGLQFPNYSSELNVNALELDDSALYLCASSGPGLGVSEQYFGPGTRLTVT.

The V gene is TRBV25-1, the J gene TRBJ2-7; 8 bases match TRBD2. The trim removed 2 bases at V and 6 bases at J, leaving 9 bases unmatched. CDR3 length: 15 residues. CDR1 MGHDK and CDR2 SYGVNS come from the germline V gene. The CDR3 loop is CASSEGERGGIEQYF. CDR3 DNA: TGTGCCAGCAGTGAAGGAGAACGGGGGGGTATCGAGCAGTACTTC.

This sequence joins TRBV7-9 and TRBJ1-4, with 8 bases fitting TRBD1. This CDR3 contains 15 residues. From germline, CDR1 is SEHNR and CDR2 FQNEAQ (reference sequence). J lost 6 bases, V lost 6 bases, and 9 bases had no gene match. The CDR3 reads CASRVWTGKDEKLFF. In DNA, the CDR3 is TGTGCCAGCAGAGTTTGGACAGGGAAGGATGAAAAACTGTTTTTT.

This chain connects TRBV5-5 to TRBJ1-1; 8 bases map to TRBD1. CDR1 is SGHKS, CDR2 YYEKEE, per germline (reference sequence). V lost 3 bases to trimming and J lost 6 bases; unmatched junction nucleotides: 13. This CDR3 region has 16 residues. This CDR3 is CASSSEPSGGLSEAFF. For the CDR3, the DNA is TGTGCCAGCAGCTCAGAACCCTCAGGGGGCCTGTCTGAAGCTTTCTTT. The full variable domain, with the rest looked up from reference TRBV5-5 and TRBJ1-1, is DAGVTQSPTHLIKTRGQQVTLRCSPISGHKSVSWYQQVLGQGPQFIFQYYEKEERGRGNFPDRFSARQFPNYSSELNVNALLLGDSALYLCASSSEPSGGLSEAFFGQGTRLTVV.